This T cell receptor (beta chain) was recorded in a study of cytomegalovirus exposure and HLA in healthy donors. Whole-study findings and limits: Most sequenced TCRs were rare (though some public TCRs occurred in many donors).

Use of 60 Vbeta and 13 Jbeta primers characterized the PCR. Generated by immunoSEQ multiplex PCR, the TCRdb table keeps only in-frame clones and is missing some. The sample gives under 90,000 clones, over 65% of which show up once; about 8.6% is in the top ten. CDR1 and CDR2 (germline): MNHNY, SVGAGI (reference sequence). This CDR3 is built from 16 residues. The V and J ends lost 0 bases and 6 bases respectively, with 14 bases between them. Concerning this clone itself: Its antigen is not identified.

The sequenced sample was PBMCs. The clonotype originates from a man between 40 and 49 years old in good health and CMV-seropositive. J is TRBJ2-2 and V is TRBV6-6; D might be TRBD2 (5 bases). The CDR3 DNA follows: TGTGCCAGCAGTTACTCCAGGAGGACTCAAGCCGGGGAGCTGTTTTTT. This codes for CASSYSRRTQAGELFF.